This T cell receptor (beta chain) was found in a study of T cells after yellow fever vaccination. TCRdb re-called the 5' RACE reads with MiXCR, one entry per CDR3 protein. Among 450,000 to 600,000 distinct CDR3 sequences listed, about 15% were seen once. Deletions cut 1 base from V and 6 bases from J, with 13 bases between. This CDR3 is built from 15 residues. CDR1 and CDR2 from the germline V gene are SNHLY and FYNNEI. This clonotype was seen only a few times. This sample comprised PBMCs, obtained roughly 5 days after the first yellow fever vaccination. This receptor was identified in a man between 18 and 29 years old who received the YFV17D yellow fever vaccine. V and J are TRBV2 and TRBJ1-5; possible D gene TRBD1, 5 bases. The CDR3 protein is CASSEETGLSQPQHF. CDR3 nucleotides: TGTGCCAGCAGTGAAGAAACAGGCCTTAGTCAGCCCCAGCATTTT.